A selection of T cell receptor beta chains follows, all from one sample in a study of post-analysis software for immune sequencing data. TCRdb analysed the PCR reads with MiXCR anew, one entry per CDR3 protein. In the table there are more than 450,000 distinct CDR3 sequences, 44% of which are singletons. Sequencing was performed on blood. Receptors originate from a girl aged 5-17 years with multiple sclerosis. The CDR3 runs from the conserved cysteine through the conserved F or W. Fields, in order: V gene, J gene, D gene, clone size, CDR3 protein, CDR3 DNA. A D gene is named only where the DNA matches it firmly. Size values are once, few and many counts, or a class for expanded clones, and some rows have none.

v_call: TRBV4-1
j_call: TRBJ2-7
d_call: .
clone_size: few
cdr3_aa: CASSRWVSGGAYEQYF
cdr3_nt: TGCGCCAGCAGCCGGTGGGTTTCGGGGGGCGCCTACGAGCAGTACTTC

v_call: TRBV24-1
j_call: TRBJ1-2
d_call: .
clone_size: .
cdr3_aa: CATSDYGRNYGYTF
cdr3_nt: TGTGCCACCAGTGATTACGGCAGAAACTATGGCTACACCTTC

v_call: TRBV12-3/TRBV12-4
j_call: TRBJ2-1
d_call: .
clone_size: few
cdr3_aa: CASSLATTSLDNEQFF
cdr3_nt: TGTGCCAGCAGTTTAGCTACGACTAGTTTAGACAATGAGCAGTTCTTC

v_call: TRBV12-3/TRBV12-4
j_call: TRBJ1-5
d_call: .
clone_size: .
cdr3_aa: CASSPRLADTDTQHF
cdr3_nt: TGTGCCAGCAGTCCCCGCCTAGCGGACACAGATACGCAGCATTTT

v_call: TRBV5-1
j_call: TRBJ1-4
d_call: .
clone_size: .
cdr3_aa: CASSLAGTTNEKLFF
cdr3_nt: TGTGCCAGCAGCTTAGCCGGGACAACTAATGAAAAACTGTTTTTT

v_call: TRBV11-2
j_call: TRBJ2-7
d_call: TRBD2
clone_size: .
cdr3_aa: CASSTGLAREQYF
cdr3_nt: TGTGCCAGCAGCACCGGACTAGCTCGCGAGCAGTACTTC

v_call: TRBV7-2
j_call: TRBJ2-1
d_call: .
clone_size: few
cdr3_aa: CASSALSYNEQFF
cdr3_nt: TGTGCCAGCAGCGCCCTCTCCTACAATGAGCAGTTCTTC

v_call: TRBV9
j_call: TRBJ1-4
d_call: .
clone_size: .
cdr3_aa: CASSVDPGGEKLFF
cdr3_nt: TGTGCCAGCAGCGTGGACCCCGGGGGTGAAAAACTGTTTTTT

v_call: TRBV28
j_call: TRBJ2-1
d_call: .
clone_size: .
cdr3_aa: CASRGAESSYNEQFF
cdr3_nt: TGTGCCAGCCGAGGGGCGGAGAGCTCCTACAATGAGCAGTTCTTC

v_call: TRBV6-4
j_call: TRBJ2-1
d_call: .
clone_size: .
cdr3_aa: CASLEGNEQFF
cdr3_nt: TGTGCCAGTTTAGAGGGCAATGAGCAGTTCTTC

v_call: TRBV3-1
j_call: TRBJ2-1
d_call: TRBD2
clone_size: .
cdr3_aa: CASSQELAGYNKQFF
cdr3_nt: TGTGCCAGCAGCCAAGAACTAGCGGGGTACAATAAGCAGTTCTTC

v_call: TRBV27
j_call: TRBJ2-5
d_call: .
clone_size: few
cdr3_aa: CASRGRTLDVETQYF
cdr3_nt: TGTGCCAGCAGAGGCCGGACCCTTGACGTAGAGACCCAGTACTTC

v_call: TRBV20-1
j_call: TRBJ2-7
d_call: TRBD1
clone_size: .
cdr3_aa: CSARDGDRGSYEQYF
cdr3_nt: TGCAGTGCTAGAGATGGGGACAGGGGGTCCTACGAGCAGTACTTC

v_call: TRBV30
j_call: TRBJ2-1
d_call: .
clone_size: .
cdr3_aa: CAWGPGLYNEQFF
cdr3_nt: TGTGCCTGGGGGCCGGGACTGTACAATGAGCAGTTCTTC

v_call: TRBV5-1
j_call: TRBJ2-7
d_call: .
clone_size: .
cdr3_aa: CASSLAGEGAYEQYF
cdr3_nt: TGCGCCAGCAGCTTGGCCGGTGAGGGGGCCTACGAGCAGTACTTC

v_call: TRBV24-1
j_call: TRBJ2-3
d_call: .
clone_size: few
cdr3_aa: CATGPGGTDTQYF
cdr3_nt: TGTGCCACCGGCCCTGGGGGTACAGATACGCAGTATTTT

v_call: TRBV25-1
j_call: TRBJ2-1
d_call: .
clone_size: .
cdr3_aa: CASSEWEFEQFF
cdr3_nt: TGTGCCAGCAGTGAATGGGAGTTTGAGCAGTTCTTC

v_call: TRBV5-6
j_call: TRBJ1-5
d_call: .
clone_size: .
cdr3_aa: CASSLRQGSNQPQHF
cdr3_nt: TGTGCCAGCAGCTTGAGGCAGGGGAGCAATCAGCCCCAGCATTTT

v_call: TRBV4-1
j_call: TRBJ2-7
d_call: .
clone_size: .
cdr3_aa: CASSPHRGMTYEQYF
cdr3_nt: TGCGCCAGCAGCCCCCACCGGGGCATGACGTACGAGCAGTACTTC

v_call: TRBV12-3/TRBV12-4
j_call: TRBJ1-5
d_call: .
clone_size: few
cdr3_aa: CASSFVGQLISNQPQHF
cdr3_nt: TGTGCCAGCAGTTTCGTCGGGCAGCTCATTAGCAATCAGCCCCAGCATTTT

v_call: TRBV9
j_call: TRBJ2-5
d_call: .
clone_size: .
cdr3_aa: CASSVATTAQETQYF
cdr3_nt: TGTGCCAGCAGCGTAGCCACGACAGCCCAAGAGACCCAGTACTTC

v_call: TRBV12-3/TRBV12-4
j_call: TRBJ2-1
d_call: .
clone_size: .
cdr3_aa: CASSLGRGQFF
cdr3_nt: TGTGCCAGCAGTTTGGGTAGGGGGCAGTTCTTC

v_call: TRBV12-3/TRBV12-4
j_call: TRBJ2-6
d_call: .
clone_size: .
cdr3_aa: CASSFGAGANVLTF
cdr3_nt: TGTGCCAGCAGTTTCGGGGCTGGGGCCAACGTCCTGACTTTC

v_call: TRBV12-3/TRBV12-4
j_call: TRBJ2-7
d_call: .
clone_size: .
cdr3_aa: CASSPWGGSYEQYF
cdr3_nt: TGTGCCAGCAGTCCCTGGGGCGGATCCTACGAGCAGTACTTC

v_call: TRBV12-3/TRBV12-4
j_call: TRBJ2-7
d_call: TRBD1
clone_size: .
cdr3_aa: CASSNFGTGSSYEQYF
cdr3_nt: TGTGCCAGCAGTAATTTCGGGACAGGAAGCTCCTACGAGCAGTACTTC

v_call: TRBV6-6
j_call: TRBJ1-2
d_call: TRBD1
clone_size: .
cdr3_aa: CASSYGGQGKGGYTF
cdr3_nt: TGTGCCAGCAGTTACGGGGGACAGGGGAAGGGTGGCTACACCTTC

v_call: TRBV29-1
j_call: TRBJ2-5
d_call: .
clone_size: .
cdr3_aa: CSVPGTGQETQYF
cdr3_nt: TGCAGCGTGCCCGGGACGGGACAAGAGACCCAGTACTTC

v_call: TRBV11-2
j_call: TRBJ2-3
d_call: .
clone_size: .
cdr3_aa: CASSLRGGGSTDTQYF
cdr3_nt: TGTGCCAGCAGCTTACGGGGTGGGGGTAGCACAGATACGCAGTATTTT

v_call: TRBV9
j_call: TRBJ2-7
d_call: .
clone_size: few
cdr3_aa: CASSAYIKQGNCHEQYF
cdr3_nt: TGTGCCAGCAGCGCCTACATCAAACAGGGAAACTGCCACGAGCAGTACTTC

v_call: TRBV12-3/TRBV12-4
j_call: TRBJ2-7
d_call: .
clone_size: .
cdr3_aa: CASSLRQSLRGQYF
cdr3_nt: TGTGCCAGCAGTTTAAGGCAGTCCCTACGAGGGCAGTACTTC

v_call: TRBV11-2
j_call: TRBJ2-7
d_call: .
clone_size: .
cdr3_aa: CASSLDSADYEQYF
cdr3_nt: TGTGCCAGCAGCTTGGACAGCGCAGATTACGAGCAGTACTTC